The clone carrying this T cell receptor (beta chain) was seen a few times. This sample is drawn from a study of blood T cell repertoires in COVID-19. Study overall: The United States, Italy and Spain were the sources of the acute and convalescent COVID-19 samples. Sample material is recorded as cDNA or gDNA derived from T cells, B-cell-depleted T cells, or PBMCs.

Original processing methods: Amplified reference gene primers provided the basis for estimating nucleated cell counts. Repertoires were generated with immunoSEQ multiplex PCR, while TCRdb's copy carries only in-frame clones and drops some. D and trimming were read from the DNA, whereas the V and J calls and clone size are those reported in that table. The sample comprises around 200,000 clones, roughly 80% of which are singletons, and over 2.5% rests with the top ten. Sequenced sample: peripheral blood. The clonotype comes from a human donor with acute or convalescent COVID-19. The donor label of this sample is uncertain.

CDR3 residues: CASSLIRGGYTF. DNA for the CDR3: TGTGCCAGCAGCTTAATCAGGGGTGGCTACACCTTC. The chain couples TRBV7-2 to TRBJ1-2; D perhaps matches TRBD1 (6 bases). V was clipped by 2 bases and J by 7 bases, with 8 bases between them. The CDR3 extends over 12 amino acids. CDR1 is SGHTA and CDR2 is FQGNSA in the germline V gene. Variable domain in full (rest from reference TRBV7-2 and TRBJ1-2): GAGVSQSPSNKVTEKGKDVELRCDPISGHTALYWYRQSLGQGLEFLIYFQGNSAPDKSGLPSDRFSAERTGGSVSTLTIQRTQQEDSAVYLCASSLIRGGYTFGSGTRLTVV.